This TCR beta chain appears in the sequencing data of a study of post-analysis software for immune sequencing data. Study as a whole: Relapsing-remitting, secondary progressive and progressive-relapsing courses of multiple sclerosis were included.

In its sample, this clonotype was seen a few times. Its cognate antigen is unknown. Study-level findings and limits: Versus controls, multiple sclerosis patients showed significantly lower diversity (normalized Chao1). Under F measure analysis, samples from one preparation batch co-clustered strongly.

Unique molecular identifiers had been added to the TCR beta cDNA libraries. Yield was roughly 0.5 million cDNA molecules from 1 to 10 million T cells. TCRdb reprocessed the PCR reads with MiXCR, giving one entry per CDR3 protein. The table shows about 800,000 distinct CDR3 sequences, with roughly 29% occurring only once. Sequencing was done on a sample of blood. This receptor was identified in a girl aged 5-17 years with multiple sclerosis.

DNA of the CDR3: TGCAGTGCTAGAGATATTTTATGGCCAGATACGCAGTATTTT. The encoded protein is CSARDILWPDTQYF. The V call is TRBV20-1, the J call TRBJ2-3, with D unresolved. Germline values: CDR1 DFQATT, CDR2 SNEGSKA (reference sequence). The CDR3 contains 14 residues. Trimming removed 0 bases at V and 4 bases at J, with 11 bases between.